This TCR beta chain was obtained from a study of patients and donors after allogeneic stem cell transplantation. In TCRdb, the RT-PCR reads were re-called with MiXCR into one record per CDR3 protein. The sample records about 410,000 distinct CDR3 sequences, 16% being singletons. The sequence came from a human donor who was either an allogeneic HSCT recipient or a stem cell or donor lymphocyte infusion donor (not recorded which). It is not recorded whose cells these are; they may come from a transplant donor. Sequenced sample: blood, either unsorted or a sorted T cell fraction (not recorded which).

The chain's CDR3 is CATGTSSYNEQFF. For the CDR3, the DNA is TGTGCCACCGGGACTAGCAGTTACAATGAGCAGTTCTTC. The J gene is TRBJ2-1, the V gene TRBV2; 9 nucleotides line up with TRBD2. This CDR3 has 13 amino acids. V lost 10 bases and J lost 4; bases outside the gene matches: 5. Germline V gene sequence: CDR1 SNHLY, CDR2 FYNNEI.